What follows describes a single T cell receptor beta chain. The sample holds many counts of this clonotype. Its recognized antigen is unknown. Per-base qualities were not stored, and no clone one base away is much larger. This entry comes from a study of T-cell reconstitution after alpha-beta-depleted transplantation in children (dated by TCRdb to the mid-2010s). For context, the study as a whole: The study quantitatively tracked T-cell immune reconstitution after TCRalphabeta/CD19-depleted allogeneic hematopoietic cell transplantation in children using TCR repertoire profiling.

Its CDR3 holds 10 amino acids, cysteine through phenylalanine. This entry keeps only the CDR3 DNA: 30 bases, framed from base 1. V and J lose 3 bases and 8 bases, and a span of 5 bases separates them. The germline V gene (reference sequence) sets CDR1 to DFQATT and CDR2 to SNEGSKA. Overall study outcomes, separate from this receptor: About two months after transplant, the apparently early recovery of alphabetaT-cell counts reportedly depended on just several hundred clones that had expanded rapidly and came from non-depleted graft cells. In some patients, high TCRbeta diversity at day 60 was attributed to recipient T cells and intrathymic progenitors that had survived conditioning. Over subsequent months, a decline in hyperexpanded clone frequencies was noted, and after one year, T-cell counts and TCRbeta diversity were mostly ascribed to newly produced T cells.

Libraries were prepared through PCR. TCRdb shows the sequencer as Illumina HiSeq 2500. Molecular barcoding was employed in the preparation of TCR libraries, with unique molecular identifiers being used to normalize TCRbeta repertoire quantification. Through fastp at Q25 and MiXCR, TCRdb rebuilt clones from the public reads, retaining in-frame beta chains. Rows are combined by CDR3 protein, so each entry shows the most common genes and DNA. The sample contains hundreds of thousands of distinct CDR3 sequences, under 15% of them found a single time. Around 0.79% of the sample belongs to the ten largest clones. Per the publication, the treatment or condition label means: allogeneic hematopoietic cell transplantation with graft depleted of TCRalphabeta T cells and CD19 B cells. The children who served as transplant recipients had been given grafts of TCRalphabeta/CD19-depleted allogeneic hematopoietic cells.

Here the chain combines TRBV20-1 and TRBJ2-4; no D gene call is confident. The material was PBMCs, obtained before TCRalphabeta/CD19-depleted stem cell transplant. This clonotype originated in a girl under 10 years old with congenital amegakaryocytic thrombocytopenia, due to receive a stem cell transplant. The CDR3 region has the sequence CSARDHIQYF. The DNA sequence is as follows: TGCAGTGCTAGGGACCACATTCAGTACTTC.